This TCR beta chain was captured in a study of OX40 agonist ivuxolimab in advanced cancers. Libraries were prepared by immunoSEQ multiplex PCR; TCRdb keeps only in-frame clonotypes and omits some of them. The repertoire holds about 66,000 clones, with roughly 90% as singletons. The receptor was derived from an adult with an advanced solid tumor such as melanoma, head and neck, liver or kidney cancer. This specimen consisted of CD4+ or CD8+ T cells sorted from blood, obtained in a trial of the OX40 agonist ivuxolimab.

DNA of the CDR3: TGTGCCAGCAGCTTTGGACAGGGGAACTATGGCTACACCTTC. Protein sequence: CASSFGQGNYGYTF. The chain employs TRBV7-2 and TRBJ1-2; 9 bases align to TRBD1. The CDR3 runs 14 residues. J was trimmed by 2 bases and V by 3 bases; bases with no gene match: 1. Germline assignment: CDR1 SGHTA and CDR2 FQGNSA.